A selection of T cell receptor beta chains follows, all from one sample in a study of shared clonotypes between healthy human individuals. Method: immunoSEQ multiplex PCR; TCRdb's copy keeps in-frame clones and lacks some. The sample shows over 400,000 clones, approximately 78% of them seen only once. Sequencing used PBMCs. The receptors derive from a woman aged 40 to 50 in good health. Some clones in this sample may be carry-over from other donors' samples. The conserved cysteine and the conserved F or W are not part of the CDR3 here.

CDR3 length	J gene	V gene	CDR3 protein
11	TRBJ2-7	TRBV21-1	ASSQGLPYEQY
13	TRBJ1-4	TRBV10-3	AISETGATNEKLF
14	TRBJ1-2	TRBV18	ASSPPSDTPYYGYT
11	TRBJ1-5	TRBV15	ATSRDGNQPQH
14	TRBJ2-4	TRBV4-1	ASSQVWTSGRNIQY
10	TRBJ2-7	TRBV28	ASTRGAHEQY
12	TRBJ2-2	TRBV5-1	ASSLGTVVGELF
13	TRBJ2-2	TRBV6-1	ASSASGTNTGELF
11	TRBJ1-6	TRBV30	AWTPGFNSPLH
14	TRBJ1-2	TRBV10-3	AISESTVNNNYGYT
15	TRBJ1-4	TRBV4-1	ASSQVYPGNVGEKLF
10	TRBJ2-7	TRBV11-2	ASSLIDGEQY
12	TRBJ1-3	TRBV6-6	ASKNQGAGNTIY
10	TRBJ2-5	TRBV9	ASSSPPETQY
9	TRBJ1-1	TRBV19	ASSIQGNAF
14	TRBJ2-1	TRBV7-6	ASSLEASGRLNEQF
10	TRBJ1-1	TRBV30	AWSAGAAEAF
13	TRBJ2-3	TRBV6-4	ASSDSAASTDTQY
13	TRBJ2-5	TRBV5-4	ASSPSGGAWETQY
11	TRBJ2-2	TRBV28	ASSFEGTGELF
11	TRBJ2-7	TRBV15	ATSTDRAYEQY
13	TRBJ2-7	TRBV27	ASSLRDRPPYEQY
13	TRBJ2-7	TRBV5-6	ASSLHGRLAYEQY
14	TRBJ2-1	TRBV19	ASSRTSGPLGDEQF
10	TRBJ2-7	TRBV28	ASSSSTYEQY
8	TRBJ2-3	TRBV20-1	SSYTDTQY
11	TRBJ2-7	TRBV18	ASSPGEGYEQY
14	TRBJ1-3	TRBV30	AWSPGQISSGNTIY
13	TRBJ2-1	TRBV29-1	SVAGGDRGYNEQF
11	TRBJ2-5	TRBV29-1	SVDPGVRETQY
15	TRBJ1-6	TRBV27	ASSFRPGRPFGVPLH
11	TRBJ1-1	TRBV29-1	SASQGGGTEAF
14	TRBJ2-7	TRBV6-5	ASSYTPLTLQHEQY
13	TRBJ2-7	TRBV5-4	ASSPRGGRNYEQY
13	TRBJ1-1	TRBV5-1	ASSTWTGMNTEAF
14	TRBJ1-3	TRBV5-4	ASSLNFAGSGNTIY
14	TRBJ2-5	TRBV5-4	ASSRGTSGRLETQY